This T cell receptor (beta chain) was sequenced for a study of Graves' ophthalmopathy and Graves' hyperthyroidism. Study-level background: Blood was drawn at initial diagnosis, before any treatment.

This clonotype was detected ten times or more. Its antigen is currently unknown. Findings and limits, study-wide: Blood also contained most of the expanded thyroid clonotypes above 0.001 frequency. Sensitivity of roughly 88% and specificity of around 76% were achieved when a 13-signature model separated ophthalmopathy from stable hyperthyroidism.

Amplification from RNA transcripts yielded the TCR beta CDR3 regions. An initial RT-PCR round employing HTBI primers preceded a second-round multiplex PCR. TCRdb reprocessed the multiplex PCR reads via MiXCR and lists one record per CDR3 protein. The table shows over 650,000 distinct CDR3 sequences, with 35% to 45% occurring only once. This receptor was obtained from an adult man with Graves' ophthalmopathy. The specimen was peripheral blood.

CDR3 amino acids: CASSDGAGTGDYEQYF. As DNA, the CDR3 is TGTGCCAGCAGTGACGGAGCCGGGACAGGGGACTACGAGCAGTACTTC. The J gene is TRBJ2-7, the V gene TRBV2, with TRBD1 identical over 10 bases. CDR1 and CDR2 from the germline V gene are SNHLY and FYNNEI. J lost 3 bases, V lost 3 bases, and 8 bases had no gene match. The length of the CDR3 is 16 residues.